This T cell receptor (beta chain) was sequenced for a study of lymphopenia after photon versus proton radiotherapy. Findings and caveats of the study: After the lymphocyte nadir, photon-treated repertoires showed oligoclonal expansion, especially of CD8+ Temra cells. A bigger post-nadir fall in TCR diversity correlated inversely with survival time in deceased patients.

About this clone: As yet, its antigen is unknown.

Here immunoSEQ multiplex PCR was the method, and the copy in TCRdb shows in-frame clones only, minus some. The sample holds some 64,000 clones; 87% are singletons and the top ten take roughly 13%. The sequence was obtained from an elderly man with esophageal cancer. The specimen comprised peripheral blood, sampled from a patient treated with proton-based radiotherapy.

CDR3 in amino acids: CASSLEREQGVSYGYTF. CDR3 DNA sequence: TGTGCCAGCAGCTTAGAGAGAGAACAGGGTGTAAGCTATGGCTACACCTTC. The chain is built from TRBV11-2 and TRBJ1-2, with a possible D match to TRBD1 (6 bases). V was cut by 0 bases and J by 4 bases, with 18 bases left in between. This CDR3 comprises 17 residues. Per the germline V gene, CDR1 is SGHAT and CDR2 is FQNNGV.